This record looks at one T cell receptor beta chain sequence and its context. The CDR3 end shows no conserved phenylalanine or tryptophan, and so a read error is likely. The CDR3 spans 13 residues. Trimming removed 5 bases from V and 0 bases from J, with 7 bases in between. From germline, CDR1 is KGHSH and CDR2 LQKENI. TCRdb re-analysed the 5' RACE reads in MiXCR, keeping a single row per CDR3 protein. The table includes some 60,000 distinct CDR3 sequences, 25% to 35% detected once. Source material: tumor-infiltrating naive CD4+ T cells sorted from the breast tumor. Subset specified: naive CD4+ T cells, CD4+CD45RA+CD25-. This chain joins TRBV18 and TRBJ1-2; maybe TRBD1 (6 bases). This clonotype was sampled from a female donor with breast cancer. The CDR3 DNA is TGTGCCAGCTCAGACAGGACTAACTATGGCTACACCATC. Translating gives CASSDRTNYGYTI.